This section outlines one TCR beta chain sequence together with its context. The sample belongs to a study of blood T cell repertoires in COVID-19. Germline CDR1 and CDR2: MNHNY and SVGAGI (reference sequence). The CDR3 spans 16 residues. V lost 5 bases to trimming and J lost 1 base, with 16 bases between them. How the authors handled the data: Estimated nucleated cell counts came from reference gene primer amplification. The data were produced by immunoSEQ multiplex PCR, yet TCRdb's version contains in-frame clones alone and is incomplete. V, J and clone size derive from that table, while D and trimming were established from the DNA sequence. The repertoire holds hundreds of thousands of clones, with approximately 90% as singletons. Adults between roughly 18 and 100 years of age took part from approximately 24 US areas. A COVID-19 case had been met by exposed participants during the 2 weeks before study entry.

Material: PBMCs or T cells enriched from blood (not recorded which). The receptor's source is a woman younger than 30 who had been exposed to COVID-19. The chain has TRBV6-6 and TRBJ2-3, with a possible D match to TRBD2 (5 bases). The chain's CDR3 is CASSGAASSGTDTQYF. The DNA for the CDR3 is TGTGCCAGCAGTGGCGCCGCTAGCAGCGGCACAGATACGCAGTATTTT.